These T cell receptor beta chains were read from a single sample in a study of chemoradiotherapy in HPV16-positive cancers. The table came from immunoSEQ multiplex PCR; TCRdb's copy has only in-frame clones and leaves some out. Among 7,500 to 10,000 clones, about 89% were seen once, and the ten largest hold 9% to 15%. The specimen comprised blood, sampled from a patient who underwent chemoradiotherapy. The receptors shown here come from a human donor with HPV-associated anogenital cancer. Both conserved end residues are part of each CDR3. A D gene is named only where the DNA matches it firmly. Not all rows give a size; the values are once, few, many and, for expanded clones, a class.

D	V	J	size	CDR3	DNA
TRBD2	TRBV7-9	TRBJ2-4	-	CASSQGLAGTIAKNIQYF	TGTGCCAGCAGCCAAGGACTAGCGGGGACCATAGCCAAAAACATTCAGTACTTC
TRBD2	TRBV5-4	TRBJ2-5	-	CASSLTLAGQETQYF	TGTGCCAGCAGCCTCACCCTAGCGGGCCAAGAGACCCAGTACTTC
-	TRBV5-1	TRBJ2-5	-	CASSLLYQETQYF	TGCGCCAGCAGCTTGCTGTACCAAGAGACCCAGTACTTC
TRBD1	TRBV6-1	TRBJ1-4	-	CASSEVGQGYEKLFF	TGTGCCAGCAGTGAAGTGGGACAGGGGTATGAAAAACTGTTTTTT
-	TRBV27	TRBJ1-5	-	CASSIRRDQPQHF	TGTGCCAGCAGTATTCGGAGGGATCAGCCCCAGCATTTT
TRBD1	TRBV6-6	TRBJ1-2	-	CASTQPETGDYGYTF	TGTGCCAGCACTCAACCCGAGACAGGGGACTATGGCTACACCTTC
TRBD2	TRBV10-2	TRBJ2-1	once	CASRLAGVNEQFF	TGCGCCAGCAGGCTAGCGGGGGTCAATGAGCAGTTCTTC
-	TRBV7-9	TRBJ1-1	-	CASSLAEGMNTEAFF	TGTGCCAGCAGCTTAGCTGAGGGAATGAACACTGAAGCTTTCTTT
-	TRBV27	TRBJ1-3	-	CASSPRQFSGNTIYF	TGTGCCAGCAGTCCTAGACAGTTCTCTGGAAACACCATATATTTT
-	TRBV19	TRBJ2-1	-	CASRKPNGGEQFF	TGTGCCAGTAGAAAACCCAATGGAGGGGAGCAGTTCTTC
-	TRBV6-6	TRBJ2-5	-	CASKLGGHQETQYF	TGTGCCAGCAAACTGGGGGGACACCAAGAGACCCAGTACTTC
-	TRBV19	TRBJ1-1	-	CASSILGPRDEAFF	TGTGCCAGTAGTATTCTAGGCCCGCGGGATGAAGCTTTCTTT
-	TRBV15	TRBJ1-3	-	CATSRLTKNTIYF	TGTGCCACCAGCAGACTCACTAAAAACACCATATATTTT
-	TRBV20-1	TRBJ2-1	-	CKASLNGEQFF	TGCAAAGCTAGTTTGAACGGTGAGCAGTTCTTC
TRBD1	TRBV19	TRBJ1-2	-	CASRKRDRVSTDYGYTF	TGTGCCAGTAGAAAAAGGGACAGGGTGTCCACTGACTATGGCTACACCTTC
TRBD2	TRBV7-7	TRBJ2-3	-	CASSRTSGGTDTQYF	TGTGCCAGCAGTCGTACTAGCGGGGGCACAGATACGCAGTATTTT
-	TRBV30	TRBJ1-2	-	CACHYGYTF	TGTGCCTGTCACTATGGCTACACCTTC
-	TRBV4-1	TRBJ1-2	-	CASSQGDSFYGYTF	TGCGCCAGCAGCCAAGGAGACAGCTTCTATGGCTACACCTTC
TRBD1	TRBV15	TRBJ2-7	-	CATSSGTGGGHEQYF	TGTGCCACCAGCAGCGGAACAGGGGGCGGCCACGAGCAGTACTTC
-	TRBV6-5	TRBJ1-5	few	CASSRGQSNQPQHF	TGTGCCAGCAGTCGAGGACAGAGCAATCAGCCCCAGCATTTT
TRBD1	TRBV7-9	TRBJ1-2	-	CASSLGQGYSGYTF	TGTGCCAGCAGCTTAGGACAGGGGTATAGCGGCTACACCTTC
TRBD2	TRBV5-1	TRBJ2-5	-	CASSSELAGGETQYF	TGCGCCAGCAGCTCCGAACTAGCGGGGGGAGAGACCCAGTACTTC
-	TRBV29-1	TRBJ2-1	-	CSHNGDNEQFF	TGCAGTCACAACGGGGACAATGAGCAGTTCTTC
-	TRBV19	TRBJ2-1	once	CASRRWGGPYNEQFF	TGTGCCAGTAGGAGGTGGGGCGGGCCGTACAATGAGCAGTTCTTC
TRBD2	TRBV4-2	TRBJ2-1	-	CASSQGVRLFQRGIDEQFF	TGTGCCAGCAGCCAAGGGGTCCGCCTCTTCCAGCGGGGGATCGATGAGCAGTTCTTC
-	TRBV15	TRBJ1-1	-	CATSREGRDPGAFF	TGTGCCACCAGCAGAGAAGGTAGGGACCCGGGGGCTTTCTTT
-	TRBV18	TRBJ1-3	-	CASSRLGDTIYF	TGTGCCAGCTCACGCTTAGGCGACACCATATATTTT
-	TRBV10-3	TRBJ2-5	-	CAISESKAGSLETQYF	TGTGCCATCAGTGAGTCGAAGGCAGGGAGCTTGGAGACCCAGTACTTC
-	TRBV13	TRBJ1-1	-	CASRPPTETLTEAFF	TGTGCCAGCCGACCTCCGACCGAGACACTCACTGAAGCTTTCTTT
TRBD1	TRBV7-2	TRBJ1-6	-	CASSSSIMTGGANSPLHF	TGTGCCAGCAGCTCAAGTATTATGACAGGGGGCGCAAATTCACCCCTCCACTTT
-	TRBV5-5	TRBJ2-5	-	CASSLESTQYF	TGTGCCAGCAGCTTGGAGTCGACCCAGTACTTC
-	TRBV4-2	TRBJ1-4	-	CASSQDLRVGKGEKLFF	TGTGCCAGCAGCCAAGACCTACGTGTTGGGAAGGGTGAAAAACTGTTTTTT
TRBD2	TRBV7-6	TRBJ2-3	-	CASSPMRGGTDTQYF	TGTGCCAGCAGCCCTATGCGGGGGGGCACAGATACGCAGTATTTT
-	TRBV21-1	TRBJ2-1	-	CASSKGTGLSVYNEQFF	TGTGCCAGCAGCAAAGGGACAGGTTTAAGTGTTTACAATGAGCAGTTCTTC
-	TRBV14	TRBJ1-2	-	CASSQDTRAGSWLSANYGYTF	TGTGCCAGCAGCCAAGATACGAGGGCGGGTAGTTGGCTTTCAGCTAACTATGGCTACACCTTC
-	TRBV7-8	TRBJ1-4	-	CASSLGAGATNEKLFF	TGTGCCAGCAGCTTAGGGGCAGGAGCAACTAATGAAAAACTGTTTTTT
-	TRBV9	TRBJ2-7	-	CASSPEGTYEQYF	TGTGCCAGTTCCCCAGAGGGGACCTACGAGCAGTACTTC
-	TRBV6-1	TRBJ2-7	-	CASKNGGGRGDEQYF	TGTGCCAGCAAGAACGGTGGAGGGAGGGGGGACGAGCAGTACTTC
-	TRBV19	TRBJ1-3	-	CASSINTGRRNTIYF	TGTGCCAGTAGTATAAATACGGGACGGCGAAACACCATATATTTT
-	TRBV5-6	TRBJ1-4	-	CASSLAGNEGKLFF	TGTGCCAGCAGCTTGGCAGGTAATGAGGGAAAACTGTTTTTT
-	TRBV21-1	TRBJ1-2	-	CASSKGGFGTACPRRYGYTF	TGTGCCAGCAGCAAAGGGGGTTTTGGGACAGCCTGCCCTCGGCGCTATGGCTACACCTTC
-	TRBV7-6	TRBJ1-3	-	CASSLPGSSGNTIYF	TGTGCCAGCAGCTTACCCGGCTCATCTGGAAACACCATATATTTT
TRBD1	TRBV6-5	TRBJ1-1	-	CASTTGQGTDTEAFF	TGTGCCAGCACCACAGGACAGGGAACGGACACTGAAGCTTTCTTT